This TCR beta chain was captured by sequencing in a study of OX40 agonist ivuxolimab in advanced cancers. Study-wide results and limits: Expanded clones were, on average, more numerous in CD8+ T cells than in CD4+. With doses of 0.1 to 3.0 mg/kg, CD4+ and CD8+ blood T cells had undergone clonal expansion by week 6. No determination was made of the antigen specificity of the expanded peripheral T cells.

The V gene's germline CDR1 is SGHNT and CDR2 YENEEA. Trimming took 0 bases from V and 6 from J, leaving 12 bases between them. The CDR3 is made up of 15 amino acids. Some clones are missing from TCRdb's copy, which holds only in-frame ones; the method was immunoSEQ multiplex PCR. Counted here are some 11,000 clones, 65% to 85% occurring once; the ten biggest clones make up around 15%. Comment on this clone: The antigen remains undetermined.

The TCR sequence derives from an adult with an advanced solid tumor such as melanoma, head and neck, liver or kidney cancer. V and J are TRBV11-3 and TRBJ2-4; D uncertain. The source material was CD4+ or CD8+ T cells sorted from blood, sampled in a trial of the OX40 agonist ivuxolimab. The CDR3 region has the DNA TGTGCCAGCAGCTTAGATCGGTGGAGTGGAAACATTCAGTACTTC. As protein: CASSLDRWSGNIQYF. Together with reference TRBV11-3 and TRBJ2-4, the CDR3 gives the full variable domain: EAGVVQSPRYKIIEKKQPVAFWCNPISGHNTLYWYLQNLGQGPELLIRYENEEAVDDSQLPKDRFSAERLKGVDSTLKIQPAELGDSAVYLCASSLDRWSGNIQYFGAGTRLSVL.